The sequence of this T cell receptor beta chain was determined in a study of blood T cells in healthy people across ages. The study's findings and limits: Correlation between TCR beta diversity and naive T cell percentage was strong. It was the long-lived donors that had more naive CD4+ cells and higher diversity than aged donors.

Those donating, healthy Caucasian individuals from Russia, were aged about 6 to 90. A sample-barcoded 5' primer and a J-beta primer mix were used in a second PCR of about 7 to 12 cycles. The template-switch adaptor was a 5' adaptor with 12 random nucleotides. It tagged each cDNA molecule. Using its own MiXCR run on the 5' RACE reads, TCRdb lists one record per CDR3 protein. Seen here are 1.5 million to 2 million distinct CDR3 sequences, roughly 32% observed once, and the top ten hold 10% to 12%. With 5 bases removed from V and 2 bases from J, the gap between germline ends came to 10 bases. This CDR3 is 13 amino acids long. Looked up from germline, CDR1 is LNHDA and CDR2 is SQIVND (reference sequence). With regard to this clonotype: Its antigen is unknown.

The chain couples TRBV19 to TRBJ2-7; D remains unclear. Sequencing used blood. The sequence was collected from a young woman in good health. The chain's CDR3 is CASSSVEPYEQYF. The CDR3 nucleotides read TGTGCCAGTAGTTCTGTGGAACCCTACGAGCAGTACTTC.